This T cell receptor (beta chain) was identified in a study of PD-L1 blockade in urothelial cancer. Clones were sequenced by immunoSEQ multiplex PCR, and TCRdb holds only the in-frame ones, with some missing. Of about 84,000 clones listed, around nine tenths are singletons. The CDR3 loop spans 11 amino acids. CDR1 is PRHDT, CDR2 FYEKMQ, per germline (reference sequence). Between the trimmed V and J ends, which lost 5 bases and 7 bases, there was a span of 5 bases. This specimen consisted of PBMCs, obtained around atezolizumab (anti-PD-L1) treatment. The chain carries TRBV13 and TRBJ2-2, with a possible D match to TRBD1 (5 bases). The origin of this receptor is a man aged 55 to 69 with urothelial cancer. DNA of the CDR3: TGTGCCAGCAGCCAGGGCGGGGAGCTGTTTTTT. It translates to CASSQGGELFF.